The clone carrying this T cell receptor beta chain was detected a few times. The antigen is undetermined. PCR primers comprised 60 Vbeta and 13 Jbeta primers. Repertoires were generated with immunoSEQ multiplex PCR, while TCRdb's copy carries only in-frame clones and drops some. The profile shows roughly 97,000 clones, around 9.1% of them singletons. Germline CDR1 MRHNA, CDR2 SNTAGT. The CDR3 has 13 residues. The germline V and J ends were trimmed by 4 bases and 3 bases, with 9 bases remaining between them. This specimen belongs to a study of cytomegalovirus exposure and HLA in healthy donors. Regarding the study as a whole: For TCR beta chains, V- and J-gene trimming was later linked to a missense DCLRE1C variant.

Among the donors, all were healthy bone marrow donors. The V gene is TRBV6-4, the J gene TRBJ1-1; D unclear. Sequenced material: PBMCs. The receptor was isolated from a middle-aged man in good health and CMV-seropositive. The CDR3 DNA reads TGTGCCAGCAGTGTCGGAGACCACACTGAAGCTTTCTTT. Its translation is CASSVGDHTEAFF.